A single sample gave rise to the 10 T cell receptor beta chains below, sequenced in a study of T cell changes during pregnancy in multiple sclerosis. The protocol was immunoSEQ multiplex PCR, while the TCRdb copy is restricted to in-frame clones and leaves out a portion. The table has around 130,000 clones, roughly 92% seen once; the top ten hold roughly 6.2%. The sample in question was peripheral blood, obtained before pregnancy. These receptors were collected from a female donor with multiple sclerosis, enrolled in a pregnancy study.

The V call is TRBV11-2, the J call TRBJ2-1; 10 bases map to TRBD2. V lost 1 base to trimming and J lost 1 base; unmatched junction nucleotides: 7. Germline V CDR1 and CDR2: SGHAT, FQNNGV. This CDR3 has 18 residues. This chain's CDR3 is CASSLVLAGPRSYNEQFF. The CDR3 DNA sequence: TGTGCCAGCAGCTTAGTACTAGCGGGGCCCCGGTCCTACAATGAGCAGTTCTTC.

The chain recombines TRBV2 with TRBJ1-4; D unclear. V shed 8 bases and J shed 5 bases, with 15 bases lying between them. The CDR3 loop spans 14 amino acids. Germline CDR1 and CDR2: SNHLY and FYNNEI. The CDR3 loop is CASGRRPANEKLFF. The CDR3 DNA reads as TGTGCCAGCGGCCGGAGGCCAGCGAATGAAAAACTGTTTTTT.

V usage is TRBV10-1 and J usage is TRBJ2-2, with 12 bases fitting TRBD1. The CDR3 length is 14 residues. V lost 8 bases, J lost 4 bases, and 2 bases stayed unmatched. Germline CDR1 WNHNN, CDR2 SYGVQD (reference sequence). In nucleotides, the CDR3 is TGCGCCAGCCGGGGACAGGGGGCCACCGGGGAGCTGTTTTTT. Amino acid sequence: CASRGQGATGELFF.

The rearrangement uses TRBV30 and TRBJ1-3; D perhaps matches TRBD1 (5 bases). With 4 bases removed from V and 2 bases from J, the gap between germline ends came to 9 bases. The length of the CDR3 is 13 residues. Germline V gene data show CDR1 as GTSNPN and CDR2 as SVGIG (reference sequence). CDR3 nucleotide sequence: TGTGCCTGGAATCTAGGGGCTGGAAACACCATATATTTT. It encodes CAWNLGAGNTIYF.

Note on this clone: Other DNA sequences in this specimen translate into the identical CDR3. This sequence joins TRBV19 and TRBJ1-3, with TRBD1 matching 8 bases. Germline assignment: CDR1 LNHDA and CDR2 SQIVND (reference sequence). V lost 5 bases to trimming and J lost 0 bases; unmatched junction nucleotides: 12. The CDR3 has 18 amino acids. The DNA of the CDR3 is TGTGCCAGTAGTTTTACCGCCGGGACAGGCTTCTCTGGAAACACCATATATTTT. Its translation is CASSFTAGTGFSGNTIYF.

The rearrangement uses TRBV5-1 and TRBJ2-7, with 13 bases fitting TRBD2. After removal of 8 bases from V and 5 bases from J, the junction contained 10 bases not matched to a gene. This CDR3 has 15 residues. Per the germline V gene, CDR1 is SGHRS and CDR2 is YFSETQ. CDR3 DNA: TGCGCCAGGCCTACACTAGCGGGGGGGGTTCACGAGCAGTACTTC. As protein: CARPTLAGGVHEQYF.

The chain uses TRBV5-1 and TRBJ2-2; D not resolved. Germline CDR1 is SGHRS and CDR2 is YFSETQ. CDR3 size: 15 residues. Trimming took 5 bases from V and 3 from J, leaving 14 bases between them. This chain's CDR3 is CASRPSETYTGELFF. For the CDR3, the DNA is TGCGCCAGCAGGCCGAGCGAAACTTACACCGGGGAGCTGTTTTTT.

The chain is built from TRBV7-9 and TRBJ2-3, with D possibly being TRBD2 (6 bases). Trimming cost V 8 bases and J 5 bases, with 14 bases left between them. The CDR3 loop spans 13 amino acids. Germline V CDR1 and CDR2: SEHNR, FQNEAQ (reference sequence). The CDR3 bases are TGTGCCAGCGAAACGGGAGATAGAGATACGCAGTATTTT. Residues: CASETGDRDTQYF.

This clone showed up just once. This rearrangement joins TRBV28 to TRBJ2-2; TRBD1 might be the D (6 bases). The CDR3 extends over 14 amino acids. Germline V gives CDR1 MDHEN, CDR2 SYDVKM. The germline V and J ends were trimmed by 5 bases and 4 bases, with 11 bases remaining between them. CDR3 residues: CASSPGHRTGELFF. The CDR3 coding sequence is TGTGCCAGCAGTCCGGGACATCGCACCGGGGAGCTGTTTTTT.

This chain connects TRBV2 to TRBJ2-2; D might be TRBD2 (6 bases). V was trimmed by 5 bases and J by 1 base, leaving 14 bases between them. Germline V CDR1 and CDR2: SNHLY, FYNNEI. The CDR3 is 16 residues long. The CDR3 DNA is TGTGCCAGCAGTACCACTAGCCGCCAGAACACCGGGGAGCTGTTTTTT. Its translation is CASSTTSRQNTGELFF.